This entry concerns a single T cell receptor beta chain. Its specificity is unknown. This specimen belongs to a study of T cells in localized non-small cell lung cancer. Study results and limitations: Longer overall survival was linked to higher blood T cell density.

This CDR3 spans 13 amino acids. Per the germline V gene, CDR1 is MNHEY and CDR2 is SMNVEV (reference sequence). V was cut by 8 bases and J by 0 bases, with 5 bases left in between. Sequenced by immunoSEQ multiplex PCR; TCRdb stores in-frame clones only, minus some. This sample carries about 8,000 clones, 80% to 90% of them seen once, and the ten largest clones take roughly 31%. The sequence came from a male donor aged 60 or over with stage III lung adenocarcinoma. Here the sequenced sample was peripheral blood, taken before any cancer treatment. This chain joins TRBV27 and TRBJ1-6; D remains ambiguous. CDR3 sequence reads: CASSLSYNSPLHF. CDR3 DNA sequence: TGTGCCAGCTCCCTCTCCTATAATTCACCCCTCCACTTT.